The present T cell receptor (beta chain) was sequenced within a study of shared clonotypes between healthy human individuals. Overall study: The people who gave samples were a couple of women and three men aged 18 to 49. Findings of the study overall: Memory subsets had estimated richness that was generally smaller than that of naive subsets.

Naive CD8 cells comprised CD45RO-negative, CCR7-positively selected cells, excluding terminally differentiated effector memory CD45RA+ cells. Only Caucasian adults living in Nashville, Tennessee made up the donor group. In regard to this clone: The antigen is unknown.

Every subset's genomic DNA went evenly onto several immunoSEQ plates. Only in-frame clones appear in the TCRdb table, and some are missing; sequencing was by immunoSEQ multiplex PCR. The table shows some 2,000,000 clones, with about 95% occurring only once. CDR3 length equals 16 residues. V lost 4 bases and J lost 3; bases outside the gene matches: 8. Germline V gene data show CDR1 as SEHNR and CDR2 as FQNEAQ (reference sequence). Specimen: naive CD8+ T cells sorted from blood. This receptor was taken from a man aged 18 to 35 in good health. The chain has TRBV7-9 and TRBJ2-2; TRBD1 matches at 7 bases. The CDR3 region has the DNA TGTGCCAGCAGCTCCAGACAGGGTTGGGACACCGGGGAGCTGTTTTTT. This encodes CASSSRQGWDTGELFF.